One sample yielded the 32 T cell receptor beta chains listed below, sequenced in a study of cytomegalovirus exposure and HLA in healthy donors. Amplification used 60 Vbeta primers and 13 Jbeta primers. Libraries were prepared by immunoSEQ multiplex PCR; TCRdb keeps only in-frame clonotypes and omits some of them. The sample carries under 100,000 clones, around 10% recorded once. The specimen sequenced was PBMCs. The receptor source for this set is a man in his sixties in good health and CMV-seropositive.

The sample holds a few counts of this clone. V is TRBV29-1 and J is TRBJ1-1; TRBD1 might be the D (5 bases). The CDR3 sequence is 14 residues long. Deletions cut 2 bases from V and 0 bases from J, with 10 bases between. Germline V gene data show CDR1 as SQVTM and CDR2 as ANQGSEA. The CDR3 spells CSVELTAMNTEAFF. The CDR3 DNA follows: TGCAGCGTTGAATTGACAGCTATGAACACTGAAGCTTTCTTT.

The chain joins TRBV5-1 to TRBJ2-7; D unclear. V dropped 4 bases and J dropped 0 bases, with 11 bases sitting between them. The CDR3 spans 14 residues. The germline V gene has CDR1 SGHRS and CDR2 YFSETQ. CDR3 in DNA: TGCGCCAGCAGCCCCTTGACAAACTCCTACGAGCAGTACTTC. It specifies CASSPLTNSYEQYF.

This chain uses TRBV19 with TRBJ2-3, with a tentative D call TRBD2 (5 bases). V shed 5 bases and J shed 10 bases, with 16 bases lying between them. Germline loops: CDR1 LNHDA, CDR2 SQIVND (reference sequence). The CDR3 totals 13 residues. CDR3 nucleotides: TGTGCCAGTAGTCCATCCCCTGACGGGGCGCAGTATTTT. Encoded protein: CASSPSPDGAQYF.

This clone showed up just a few times. The V gene is TRBV10-3, the J gene TRBJ1-1; D remains ambiguous. Trimming stripped 2 bases from V and 2 bases from J, with 9 bases between. The CDR3 loop spans 14 amino acids. Germline CDR1 is ENHRY and CDR2 is SYGVKD. The DNA of the CDR3 is TGTGCCATCAGTGAGATTTTCAGAAACACTGAAGCTTTCTTT. Protein product: CAISEIFRNTEAFF.

The V and J genes are TRBV29-1 and TRBJ2-5; TRBD1 matches 10 bases. V shed 7 bases and J 1 base; nucleotides not matched to a gene: 9. This CDR3 contains 15 residues. Germline-derived CDR1 and CDR2 are SQVTM and ANQGSEA. CDR3 loop: CSARWDRGLQETQYF. The CDR3 DNA reads TGCAGCGCCCGTTGGGACAGGGGACTCCAAGAGACCCAGTACTTC.

The genes are TRBV18 and TRBJ2-1; maybe TRBD1 (5 bases). In germline, CDR1 is KGHSH, CDR2 LQKENI. V shed 0 bases and J shed 0 bases, with 9 bases lying between them. The CDR3 runs 16 residues. The CDR3 here is CASSPPHRSSYNEQFF. In DNA form, the CDR3 reads TGTGCCAGCTCACCACCGCACAGGAGCTCCTACAATGAGCAGTTCTTC. Filled out from reference TRBV18 and TRBJ2-1, the complete variable domain reads NAGVMQNPRHLVRRRGQEARLRCSPMKGHSHVYWYRQLPEEGLKFMVYLQKENIIDESGMPKERFSAEFPKEGPSILRIQQVVRGDSAAYFCASSPPHRSSYNEQFFGPGTRLTVL.

The rearrangement uses TRBV11-3 and TRBJ2-4; TRBD2 aligns across 13 bases. V lost 5 bases, J lost 0 bases, and 10 bases stayed unmatched. This CDR3 contains 19 residues. Germline lookup yields CDR1 SGHNT and CDR2 YENEEA. CDR3 sequence: CASSQFIRLAGGAKNIQYF. The CDR3 DNA is TGTGCCAGCAGCCAGTTCATCCGACTAGCGGGAGGAGCCAAAAACATTCAGTACTTC.

This clone was observed a handful of times. V is TRBV30 and J is TRBJ2-5; 10 bases agree with TRBD1. Unmatched junction bases numbered 9, after V lost 3 bases and J lost 11 bases. Germline V gene sequence: CDR1 GTSNPN, CDR2 SVGIG (reference sequence). The CDR3 runs 13 residues. Here the CDR3 DNA reads TGTGCCTGGAGGACAGGGGGCGATAGGGGGCAGTACTTC. It codes for CAWRTGGDRGQYF. The whole variable domain, remainder taken from reference TRBV30 and TRBJ2-5, is SQTIHQWPATLVQPVGSPLSLECTVEGTSNPNLYWYRQAAGRGLQLLFYSVGIGQISSEVPQNLSASRPQDRQFILSSKKLLLSDSGFYLCAWRTGGDRGQYFGPGTRLLVL.

This clone turned up a few times. The genes are TRBV18 and TRBJ2-1; 9 bases agree with TRBD2. Germline CDR1 is KGHSH and CDR2 is LQKENI. CDR3 length: 18 residues. V was pared by 6 bases and J by 4 bases, with 16 bases of the junction left unmatched. This chain's CDR3 is CASSQSRRREGTYNEQFF. The CDR3 DNA sequence: TGTGCCAGCTCCCAATCTAGAAGGCGGGAGGGGACTTACAATGAGCAGTTCTTC.

This clone was detected a few times. This chain joins TRBV7-9 and TRBJ1-1; the D gene is possibly TRBD1 (6 bases). V was clipped by 0 bases and J by 2 bases, with 13 bases between them. The germline V gene has CDR1 SEHNR and CDR2 FQNEAQ (reference sequence). The CDR3 extends over 16 amino acids. This CDR3 is CASSLARQGLNTEAFF. The CDR3 DNA follows: TGTGCCAGCAGCTTAGCGCGGCAGGGGCTAAACACTGAAGCTTTCTTT.

This clone turned up a few times. The chain uses TRBV4-2 and TRBJ1-1; D not resolved. The germline V gene has CDR1 LGHNA and CDR2 YNFKEQ. Trimming removed 0 bases from V and 0 bases from J, with 11 bases in between. The CDR3 totals 16 residues. CDR3: CASSQEGHYMNTEAFF. The CDR3 DNA is TGTGCCAGCAGCCAAGAAGGTCACTACATGAACACTGAAGCTTTCTTT.

The genes are TRBV29-1 and TRBJ2-1; 9 nucleotides align to TRBD2. The V gene's germline CDR1 is SQVTM and CDR2 ANQGSEA. V dropped 8 bases and J dropped 7; count of bases not matched to a gene: 12. CDR3 length equals 14 residues. The CDR3 protein is CSLLMAGGKNEQFF. CDR3 in DNA: TGCAGCCTCCTTATGGCGGGAGGGAAAAATGAGCAGTTCTTC.

This clone was seen a few times. The V and J genes are TRBV30 and TRBJ1-1, with 7 bases aligning to TRBD1. J was trimmed by 5 bases and V by 4 bases; bases with no gene match: 10. CDR3 size: 14 residues. Germline V lookup: CDR1 GTSNPN, CDR2 SVGIG (reference sequence). CDR3 DNA: TGTGCCTGGACCCCCAGGGGGGTACGGACTGAAGCTTTCTTT. The encoded protein is CAWTPRGVRTEAFF.

This clone appeared a few times. This chain links TRBV28 with TRBJ2-7; D is perhaps TRBD2 (6 bases). CDR3 length equals 14 residues. CDR1 MDHEN and CDR2 SYDVKM come from the germline V gene. The V end lost 10 bases, the J end lost 0 bases, and 16 bases lay between the germline ends. In DNA form, the CDR3 reads TGTGCCACCGCGCTAGCGCAGAGCTCCTACGAGCAGTACGTC. It yields the protein CATALAQSSYEQYV.

This clone was picked up a small number of times. V gene TRBV9 combines with J gene TRBJ1-2; tentatively, D is TRBD1 (5 bases). The germline gives CDR1 SGDLS, CDR2 YYNGEE. Between the trimmed V and J ends, which lost 0 bases and 4 bases, there was a span of 13 bases. The CDR3 totals 15 residues. The CDR3 bases are TGTGCCAGCAGCGTAGGTGGTGGGGGGACCTATGGCTACACCTTC. Translated, it gives CASSVGGGGTYGYTF.

Only a few counts were recorded for this clone. The chain joins TRBV30 to TRBJ1-2; 10 positions match TRBD1. Germline V gives CDR1 GTSNPN, CDR2 SVGIG (reference sequence). The V segment lost 4 bases and the J segment 7 bases; nucleotides outside the gene matches: 6. The CDR3 runs to 13 residues. The CDR3: CAWNLGTGVGYTF. CDR3 nucleotide sequence: TGTGCCTGGAACTTAGGGACAGGGGTTGGCTACACCTTC.

This clone was counted between two and nine times. The V call is TRBV6-1, the J call TRBJ2-1; D ambiguous. The CDR3 covers 14 residues. Trimming took off 7 bases at V and 0 bases at J, with 10 bases between the two ends. Germline CDR1 MNHNS, CDR2 SASEGT. The CDR3: CASKDFSSYNEQFF. CDR3 nucleotide sequence: TGTGCCAGCAAAGACTTCAGCTCCTACAATGAGCAGTTCTTC.

This rearrangement joins TRBV29-1 to TRBJ1-1; the D is unclear. CDR3 length: 12 residues. Per germline, CDR1 SQVTM and CDR2 ANQGSEA. The V gene lost 7 bases and the J gene lost 5 bases, with 14 bases spanning the gap. The CDR3 sequence is CSGGGPKTEAFF. DNA of the CDR3: TGCAGCGGAGGAGGCCCGAAGACTGAAGCTTTCTTT.

The chain employs TRBV11-1 and TRBJ2-5; 7 bases align to TRBD1. CDR1 is SGHAT, CDR2 FQDESV, per germline (reference sequence). V lost 5 bases, J lost 4 bases, and 4 bases stayed unmatched. The CDR3 has 13 amino acids. The CDR3 is CASSGQVGETQYF. As DNA, the CDR3 is TGTGCCAGCAGCGGACAGGTCGGAGAGACCCAGTACTTC.

This clone was seen a handful of times. The gene calls are TRBV6-4 and TRBJ1-2, with unresolved D. Germline V lookup: CDR1 MRHNA, CDR2 SNTAGT. This CDR3 region has 16 residues. V was shortened by 3 bases and J by 4 bases, with 18 bases between the two germline ends. This CDR3 reads CASSESYQQFSYGYTF. The CDR3, as DNA: TGTGCCAGCAGTGAATCTTACCAACAGTTTTCCTATGGCTACACCTTC.

The chain has TRBV10-2 and TRBJ2-1, with 9 bases that match TRBD2. Germline assignment: CDR1 WSHSY and CDR2 SAAADI. CDR3 length equals 15 residues. V was pared by 7 bases and J by 6 bases, with 10 bases of the junction left unmatched. In nucleotides, the CDR3 is TGCGCCAGCAACGATGGCGGGGGGGGTTTCAATGAGCAGTTCTTC. Amino acids: CASNDGGGGFNEQFF.

This chain connects TRBV4-1 to TRBJ1-3; D remains ambiguous. Germline loops: CDR1 MGHRA, CDR2 YSYEKL. V dropped 1 base and J dropped 4 bases, with 11 bases sitting between them. There are 15 residues in the CDR3. The DNA for the CDR3 is TGCGCCAGCAGCCAAGCCGGGTTGGTCGGAAACACCATATATTTT. Translation gives CASSQAGLVGNTIYF.

V gene TRBV7-9 combines with J gene TRBJ1-6, with TRBD1 identical over 7 bases. The CDR3 has 15 amino acids. Trimming took 7 bases from V and 6 from J; bases not matched to a gene: 9. Per germline, CDR1 SEHNR and CDR2 FQNEAQ (reference sequence). For the CDR3, the DNA is TGTGCCAGCACCCCCATGGGACAGTTTAATTCACCCCTCCACTTT. Its protein product is CASTPMGQFNSPLHF.

This clone was found a few times. The rearrangement links TRBV30 to TRBJ2-1, with TRBD1 identical over 7 bases. Germline CDR1 reads GTSNPN; CDR2 reads SVGIG (reference sequence). V lost 3 bases, J lost 9 bases, and 2 bases stayed unmatched. The CDR3 extends over 11 amino acids. Written as DNA, the CDR3 is TGTGCCTGGAGCGCAGGGGGTGAGCAGTTCTTC. Residues: CAWSAGGEQFF. Filled out from reference TRBV30 and TRBJ2-1, the complete variable domain reads SQTIHQWPATLVQPVGSPLSLECTVEGTSNPNLYWYRQAAGRGLQLLFYSVGIGQISSEVPQNLSASRPQDRQFILSSKKLLLSDSGFYLCAWSAGGEQFFGPGTRLTVL.

This clone was seen more than once but under ten times. This chain connects TRBV5-1 to TRBJ1-4, with D possibly matching TRBD1 (5 bases). The CDR3 runs to 16 residues. Germline V gene sequence: CDR1 SGHRS, CDR2 YFSETQ. Trimming stripped 1 base from V and 1 base from J, with 11 bases between. The DNA of the CDR3 is TGCGCCAGCAGCTTGCGCCAGGGAGGAACTAATGAAAAACTGTTTTTT. Translated: CASSLRQGGTNEKLFF.

This rearrangement joins TRBV10-3 to TRBJ2-1; tentative D call: TRBD2 (6 bases). Trimming shortened V by 9 bases and J by 7 bases, and 16 bases separated the two germline ends. This CDR3 contains 13 residues. Germline-derived CDR1 and CDR2 are ENHRY and SYGVKD. CDR3 in amino acids: CAISPGSSNEQFF. The CDR3 DNA reads TGTGCCATTTCTCCCGGGAGTTCAAATGAGCAGTTCTTC.

The rearrangement uses TRBV6-5 and TRBJ2-3; possible D gene TRBD2, 7 bases. This CDR3 region has 14 residues. Per the germline V gene, CDR1 is MNHEY and CDR2 is SVGAGI. Trimming removed 5 bases from V and 4 bases from J, with 13 bases in between. CDR3 bases: TGTGCCAGCAGTGGGGGGGCGTTTGCAGATACGCAGTATTTT. Its translation is CASSGGAFADTQYF.

This chain uses TRBV6-5 with TRBJ1-4; 9 bases agree with TRBD1. The junction had 4 bases not matched to a gene; V was cut back by 4 bases and J by 7 bases. The CDR3 consists of 14 residues. Germline V gene data show CDR1 as MNHEY and CDR2 as SVGAGI. In DNA form, the CDR3 reads TGTGCCAGCAGTTCCGGGACAGGGTTTGAAAAACTGTTTTTT. It yields the protein CASSSGTGFEKLFF.

The chain carries TRBV7-3 and TRBJ1-1; a possible D gene is TRBD1 (5 bases). The CDR3 totals 14 residues. The germline V gene encodes CDR1 SGHTA and CDR2 FQGTGA. Trimming took off 4 bases at V and 1 base at J, with 10 bases between the two ends. CDR3 sequence reads: CASSSHGGNTEAFF. CDR3 bases: TGTGCCAGCAGCTCCCACGGGGGGAACACTGAAGCTTTCTTT.

In its sample, this clone was seen a few times. V and J are TRBV5-8 and TRBJ2-5; TRBD2 aligns across 7 bases. J gave up 5 bases and V 4 bases, and 8 bases lay outside the gene matches. The length of the CDR3 is 14 residues. The germline CDR1 and CDR2 sequences are SGHTS and YDEGEE. CDR3 region: CASSPGGPGETQYF. The DNA for the CDR3 is TGTGCCAGCAGCCCGGGGGGACCGGGGGAGACCCAGTACTTC.

This clone occurred a few times. The CDR3 DNA reads as TGTGCCATCAGTGAAGAGGGAGGGATCTACAATGAGCAGTTCTTC. This translates into CAISEEGGIYNEQFF. The chain is built from TRBV10-3 and TRBJ2-1; 7 bases align to TRBD2. V lost 3 bases to trimming and J lost 3 bases; unmatched junction nucleotides: 5. CDR1 is ENHRY and CDR2 is SYGVKD in the germline V gene. This CDR3 contains 15 residues.

V and J are TRBV28 and TRBJ2-3, with D perhaps matching TRBD2 (6 bases). V lost 7 bases and J 7 bases, leaving 18 bases between the germline ends. The CDR3 contains 14 residues. Germline CDR1 is MDHEN and CDR2 is SYDVKM. The CDR3 DNA reads as TGTGCCAGCATTGGCGGGATGAACCGCAATACGCAGTATTTT. Translation: CASIGGMNRNTQYF.